This entry concerns a single TCR beta chain. This sample was taken from a study of T cells expressing NK-cell markers. Study overall: Seven donors tested HCMV-seropositive and one tested seronegative among the eight sequenced.

UMIs were included in TCR beta cDNA generated by 5'RACE template switching. Reprocessing the 5' RACE reads, TCRdb reports a single entry for every CDR3 protein and omits DNA. Its listing shows about 540,000 distinct CDR3 sequences. Material for sequencing was blood T cells: a sorted CD56 or NKG2C T cell subset, CD4+ or CD8+ T cells, or bulk PBMC T cells (not recorded which). This receptor was taken from a man aged 18 to 35 in good health.

This CDR3 reads CSARDLLAGETQYF. This sequence joins TRBV20-1 and TRBJ2-5. The CDR3 totals 14 residues. Looked up from germline, CDR1 is DFQATT and CDR2 is SNEGSKA (reference sequence).